Listed here are 19 T cell receptor beta chains from one sample, sequenced in a study of beta chain features in type 1 diabetes. The whole isolated RNA underwent reverse transcription, so sequencing captured expressed TCRB transcripts. Assay used: immunoSEQ multiplex PCR; TCRdb lists only in-frame clones, some missing. The top ten hold about 0.6% of the sample, which has about 140,000 clones, roughly 10% seen once. The source material was central memory CD4+ T cells from blood. The receptors originated from a woman aged 40-49 years in good health.

The rearrangement uses TRBV2 and TRBJ1-2; D possibly corresponds to TRBD1 (5 bases). Trimming removed 4 bases at V and 7 bases at J, with 19 bases between. The CDR3 is made up of 15 amino acids. Looked up from germline, CDR1 is SNHLY and CDR2 is FYNNEI. CDR3 sequence reads: CASSALNRAGPGYTF. The CDR3 region has the DNA TGTGCCAGCAGTGCCTTAAACAGAGCGGGGCCTGGCTACACCTTC.

This clone appeared a single time. This CDR3 is CASSRTGGVDGYTF. Written as DNA, the CDR3 is TGTGCCAGCAGCCGAACTGGGGGGGTAGACGGCTACACCTTC. The V call is TRBV5-4, the J call TRBJ1-2, with D possibly matching TRBD1 (5 bases). CDR1 and CDR2 (germline): SGHNT, YYREEE (reference sequence). The CDR3 is 14 amino acids. V was trimmed by 4 bases and J by 8 bases, leaving 18 bases between them.

This clone came up a few times. The gene calls are TRBV2 and TRBJ1-2; D ambiguous. Trimming cost V 8 bases and J 0 bases, with 22 bases left between them. This CDR3 has 17 residues. Germline CDR1 is SNHLY and CDR2 is FYNNEI. As DNA, the CDR3 is TGTGCCAGCCCCCAAACCCCCGCGGGCAGCCCTAACTATGGCTACACCTTC. Protein product: CASPQTPAGSPNYGYTF.

The chain carries TRBV9 and TRBJ2-4; TRBD1 agrees at 7 bases. Germline V gives CDR1 SGDLS, CDR2 YYNGEE. Trimming removed 2 bases from V and 4 bases from J; junction bases left unmatched: 12. The CDR3 is 17 residues long. The CDR3, as DNA: TGTGCCAGCAGCGTCGACACAGGGGCGTTAATAAAAAACATTCAGTACTTC. Translation gives CASSVDTGALIKNIQYF.

This clone has a handful of counts. The chain is built from TRBV4-2 and TRBJ2-3, with TRBD2 identical over 12 bases. J was trimmed by 1 base and V by 1 base; bases with no gene match: 3. Germline V gives CDR1 LGHNA, CDR2 YNFKEQ. The CDR3 covers 17 residues. CDR3 residues: CASSQGGLAGRTDTQYF. CDR3 coding DNA: TGTGCCAGCAGCCAAGGCGGACTAGCGGGACGCACAGATACGCAGTATTTT.

This clone was detected many times. CDR3 nucleotides: TGTGCCAGCAGCTTAATTCAGGGGGCTGACGAGCAGTACTTC. Translation gives CASSLIQGADEQYF. V is TRBV7-2 and J is TRBJ2-7; TRBD1 agrees at 8 bases. The germline V gene has CDR1 SGHTA and CDR2 FQGNSA. Germline trimming cut 2 bases from V and 5 bases from J; bases unmatched to any gene: 5. The CDR3 loop spans 14 amino acids.

Remarks on this clone: This sample includes further DNA sequences coding for the same CDR3. The V call is TRBV7-2, the J call TRBJ1-5; D is possibly TRBD1 (6 bases). The germline V gene has CDR1 SGHTA and CDR2 FQGNSA. The V gene lost 4 bases and the J gene lost 2 bases, with 6 bases spanning the gap. The CDR3 contains 13 residues. DNA of the CDR3: TGTGCCAGCAGCTACAGGGGCAATCAGCCCCAGCATTTT. It yields the protein CASSYRGNQPQHF.

This clone was seen a handful of times. The rearrangement joins TRBV5-1 to TRBJ2-3; TRBD2 is a possible D gene (5 bases). The CDR3 sequence is 14 residues long. The V gene lost 1 base and the J gene lost 6 bases, with 12 bases spanning the gap. From germline, CDR1 is SGHRS and CDR2 YFSETQ. CDR3 loop: CASSLWPGSDTQYF. DNA of the CDR3: TGCGCCAGCAGCTTGTGGCCGGGGTCGGATACGCAGTATTTT. The full variable domain, completed using reference TRBV5-1 and TRBJ2-3, is KAGVTQTPRYLIKTRGQQVTLSCSPISGHRSVSWYQQTPGQGLQFLFEYFSETQRNKGNFPGRFSGRQFSNSRSEMNVSTLELGDSALYLCASSLWPGSDTQYFGPGTRLTVL.

This sequence joins TRBV2 and TRBJ2-1; the D is unclear. This CDR3 is 11 amino acids long. V lost 6 bases to trimming and J lost 10 bases, with 10 bases between them. Germline lookup yields CDR1 SNHLY and CDR2 FYNNEI. The CDR3, as DNA: TGTGCCAGCAGGTATTCAGAAGAGCAGTTCTTC. Residues: CASRYSEEQFF.

The CDR3 loop reads CASSPGGGLNNEQFF. DNA for the CDR3: TGCGCCAGCAGCCCGGGAGGGGGCCTAAACAATGAGCAGTTCTTC. J is TRBJ2-1 and V is TRBV5-1; possibly TRBD2 for D (8 bases). V lost 4 bases and J lost 5, with 16 bases in between. The CDR3 extends over 15 amino acids. CDR1 is SGHRS, CDR2 YFSETQ, per germline.

With regard to this clone: A junction boundary mismatches the germline segment, possibly from a read error. The chain couples TRBV7-7 to TRBJ2-2; 9 positions match TRBD1. Germline V lookup: CDR1 SSHAT, CDR2 FNYEAQ (reference sequence). The CDR3 consists of 15 residues. This chain's CDR3 is CASSFRTGVTGELFF. As DNA, the CDR3 is TGTGCTAGCAGCTTCAGGACAGGGGTCACCGGGGAGCTGTTTTTT.

This clone has a handful of counts. The V call is TRBV5-1, the J call TRBJ2-2, with D hard to call. The CDR3 loop spans 15 amino acids. Germline CDR1 reads SGHRS; CDR2 reads YFSETQ. V was shortened by 0 bases and J by 1 base, with 7 bases between the two germline ends. The CDR3 region is CASSLESMNTGELFF. CDR3 DNA sequence: TGCGCCAGCAGCTTGGAGTCTATGAACACCGGGGAGCTGTTTTTT.

This clone came up a few times. The chain combines TRBV4-3 with TRBJ2-7; 8 nucleotides agree with TRBD1. This CDR3 comprises 13 residues. Germline values: CDR1 LGHNA, CDR2 YSLEER. J lost 5 bases, V lost 4 bases, and 4 bases had no gene match. CDR3: CASSPQGADEQYF. Here the CDR3 DNA reads TGCGCCAGCAGCCCTCAGGGGGCAGACGAGCAGTACTTC.

V usage is TRBV7-2 and J usage is TRBJ2-1, with 8 bases that match TRBD2. The germline V gene has CDR1 SGHTA and CDR2 FQGNSA. This CDR3 is built from 13 residues. V lost 4 bases, J lost 9 bases, and 5 bases stayed unmatched. The CDR3 protein is CASSSGLAPEQFF. The CDR3 DNA reads TGTGCCAGCAGCTCCGGACTAGCCCCTGAGCAGTTCTTC. Variable domain in full (rest from reference TRBV7-2 and TRBJ2-1): GAGVSQSPSNKVTEKGKDVELRCDPISGHTALYWYRQSLGQGLEFLIYFQGNSAPDKSGLPSDRFSAERTGGSVSTLTIQRTQQEDSAVYLCASSSGLAPEQFFGPGTRLTVL.

This clone was picked up many times. J is TRBJ2-2 and V is TRBV11-2; the match to TRBD1 covers 12 bases. The germline CDR1 and CDR2 sequences are SGHAT and FQNNGV. V lost 2 bases and J lost 6; bases outside the gene matches: 7. The CDR3 spans 17 residues. In DNA, the CDR3 is TGTGCCAGCAGCTTATTGGGCCGGGACAGGGGGCCCGGGGAGCTGTTTTTT. Amino acids: CASSLLGRDRGPGELFF.

The V and J genes are TRBV5-1 and TRBJ2-5; D is undetermined. The germline gives CDR1 SGHRS, CDR2 YFSETQ. The CDR3 contains 13 residues. The V end was cut by 4 bases, the J end by 5 bases, with 12 bases between. This chain's CDR3 is CASSGIPGETQYF. As DNA, the CDR3 is TGCGCCAGCAGCGGAATCCCCGGGGAGACCCAGTACTTC.

The V gene is TRBV6-5, the J gene TRBJ2-1, with D perhaps matching TRBD2 (6 bases). Germline V gene sequence: CDR1 MNHEY, CDR2 SVGAGI. Deletions cut 8 bases from V and 8 bases from J, with 16 bases between. This CDR3 comprises 13 residues. The DNA of the CDR3 is TGTGCCAGCGGTCCGGCGGGGCTCCATGAGCAGTTCTTC. The encoded protein is CASGPAGLHEQFF.

The chain joins TRBV10-3 to TRBJ1-5; 10 bases map to TRBD1. The length of the CDR3 is 10 residues. Germline loops: CDR1 ENHRY, CDR2 SYGVKD. The J segment lost 11 bases and the V segment lost 9 bases, leaving 1 base of the junction unmatched. This chain's CDR3 is CAIGQGAQHF. The CDR3 region has the DNA TGTGCCATTGGACAGGGGGCCCAGCATTTT.

A few counts support this clone. Possible read error: a much larger clone is one base away. Other DNA sequences from this sample encode an identical CDR3 as well. This chain connects TRBV7-9 to TRBJ1-1; D remains ambiguous. The V gene's germline CDR1 is SEHNR and CDR2 FQNEAQ (reference sequence). This CDR3 contains 14 residues. Trimming took off 1 base at V and 1 base at J, with 7 bases between the two ends. The CDR3 sequence: CASSLGTGNTEAFF. For the CDR3, the DNA is TGTGCCAGCAGCTTAGGGACTGGGAACACTGAAGCTTTCTTT.